This entry describes one TCR beta chain. Per the original methods: Researchers report that nucleated cell counts were estimated from reference gene primer amplification. The table came from immunoSEQ multiplex PCR; TCRdb's copy has only in-frame clones and leaves some out. V, J and clone size derive from that table, while D and trimming were established from the DNA sequence. The table includes a few hundred thousand clones, about 90% detected once. This sample was taken from a study of blood T cell repertoires in COVID-19. At the level of the study: Acute-phase and convalescent COVID-19 samples originated in the United States, Italy and Spain. PBMCs, B-cell-depleted T cells, or T cells were the source of the cDNA or gDNA that made up the material.

The ends lost 3 bases at V and 4 bases at J; junction bases unmatched: 12. CDR3 length: 18 amino acids. The germline V gene encodes CDR1 KGHDR and CDR2 SFDVKD. The J gene is TRBJ2-3, the V gene TRBV24-1; 10 nucleotides match TRBD1. This sequence was found in a woman between 45 and 60 years old who had recovered from COVID-19. The sequenced material came from peripheral blood. The CDR3 loop is CATSDPLWADRGADTQYF. Written as DNA, the CDR3 is TGTGCCACCAGTGATCCCTTGTGGGCGGACAGGGGGGCAGATACGCAGTATTTT.